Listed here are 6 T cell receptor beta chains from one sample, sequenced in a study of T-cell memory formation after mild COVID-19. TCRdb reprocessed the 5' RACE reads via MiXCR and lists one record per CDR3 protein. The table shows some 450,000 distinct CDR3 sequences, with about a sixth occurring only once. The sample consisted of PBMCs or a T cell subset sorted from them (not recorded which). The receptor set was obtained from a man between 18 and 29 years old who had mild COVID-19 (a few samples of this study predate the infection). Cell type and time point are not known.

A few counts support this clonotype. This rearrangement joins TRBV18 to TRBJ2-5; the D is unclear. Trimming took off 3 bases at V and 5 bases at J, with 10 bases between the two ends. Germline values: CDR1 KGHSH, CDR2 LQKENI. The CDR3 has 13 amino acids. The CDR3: CASSPRVDETQYF. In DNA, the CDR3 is TGTGCCAGCTCACCGCGAGTGGACGAGACCCAGTACTTC. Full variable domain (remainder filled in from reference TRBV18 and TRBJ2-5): NAGVMQNPRHLVRRRGQEARLRCSPMKGHSHVYWYRQLPEEGLKFMVYLQKENIIDESGMPKERFSAEFPKEGPSILRIQQVVRGDSAAYFCASSPRVDETQYFGPGTRLLVL.

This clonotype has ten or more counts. The CDR3 loop is CSARDLDNNEQFF. DNA for the CDR3: TGCAGTGCTAGAGATCTCGACAACAATGAGCAGTTCTTC. The chain is built from TRBV20-1 and TRBJ2-1; D not resolved. The CDR3 totals 13 residues. CDR1 and CDR2 (germline): DFQATT, SNEGSKA (reference sequence). V was shortened by 0 bases and J by 5 bases, with 8 bases between the two germline ends.

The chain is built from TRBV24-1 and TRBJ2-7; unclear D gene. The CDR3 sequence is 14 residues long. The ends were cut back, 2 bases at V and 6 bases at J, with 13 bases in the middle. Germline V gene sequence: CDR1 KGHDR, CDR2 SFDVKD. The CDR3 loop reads CATSDSHEVLEQYF. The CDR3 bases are TGTGCCACCAGTGATTCCCACGAGGTGCTCGAGCAGTACTTC.

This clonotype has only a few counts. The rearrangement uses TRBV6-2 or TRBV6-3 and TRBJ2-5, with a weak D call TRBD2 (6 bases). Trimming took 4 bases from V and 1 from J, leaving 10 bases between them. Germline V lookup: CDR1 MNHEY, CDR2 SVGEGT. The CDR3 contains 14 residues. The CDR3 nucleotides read TGTGCCAGCAGTTTGACTAGTACCCAAGAGACCCAGTACTTC. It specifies CASSLTSTQETQYF.

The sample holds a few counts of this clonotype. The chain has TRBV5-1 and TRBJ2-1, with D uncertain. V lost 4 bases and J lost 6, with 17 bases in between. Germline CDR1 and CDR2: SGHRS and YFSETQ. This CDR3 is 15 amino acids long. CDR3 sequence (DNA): TGCGCCAGCAGCCCTCTCCTATTTTCGTCCAATGAGCAGTTCTTC. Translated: CASSPLLFSSNEQFF.

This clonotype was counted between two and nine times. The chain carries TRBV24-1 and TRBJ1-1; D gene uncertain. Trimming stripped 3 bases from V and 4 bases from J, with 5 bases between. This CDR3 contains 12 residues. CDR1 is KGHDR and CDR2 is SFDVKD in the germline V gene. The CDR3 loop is CATSDPGTEAFF. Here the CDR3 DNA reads TGTGCCACCAGTGATCCTGGCACTGAAGCTTTCTTT.